The clone carrying this TCR delta chain was detected only a few times. Antigen: not known. This sample stems from a study of Vδ1+ human thymocytes. Sequences come from RNA converted to cDNA by reverse transcription. Multiplex PCR used pooled V-gene forward primers and a constant-region reverse primer to amplify CDR3s. TCRdb used CATT to re-call clones from the multiplex PCR reads. This table holds about 53,000 delta-chain clones, about 14% found once. CDR3 length: 18 residues. Trimming removed 4 bases at V and 0 bases at J, with 21 bases between. Germline V lookup: CDR1 TSWWSYY, CDR2 QGS. Alphabeta T cells were depleted, then CD3+ Vdelta1+ Vdelta2- thymocytes were FACS-sorted. Between roughly 98% and 99.6% of sorted thymocytes were Vdelta1+. Study observations and caveats: Unexpected Vdelta2 sequences could cause misinterpretation of bulk repertoire data. Thymic delta-chain repertoires held about 20% Vdelta2 sequences and few Vdelta3, despite high sort purity. Highly polyclonal TRG and TRD repertoires with Gaussian CDR3 length distributions appeared in thymus.

This TCR came from a girl in the first two years of life who had congenital heart surgery. The chain couples TRDV1 to TRDJ1, with D perhaps matching TRDD2 (6 bases). Sequencing was performed on Vdelta1+ gamma-delta thymocytes from the thymus. As to subset: FACS-sorted CD3+ TCRalphabeta- TCRVdelta1+ TCRVdelta2- thymocytes. The DNA for the CDR3 is TGTGCTCTTGGGGTAGAAACCGGGGTCCTACCATACACCGATAAACTCATCTTT. The encoded protein is CALGVETGVLPYTDKLIF.